A single TCR beta chain is shown here with its context. No antigen is known for it. This entry is derived from a study of T cell responses to AZD1222 COVID-19 vaccine. Findings and caveats of the study: Spike-specific TCR breadth and depth grew following two AZD1222 doses. Possibly, clonal diversity was underestimated; donors were largely white British and included more females. Reportedly, nearly half of unique spike TCRs recognized epitopes outside B.1.351/B.1.1.7 mutations. Baseline testing showed seropositivity in only six AZD1222 recipients.

The data were produced by immunoSEQ multiplex PCR, yet TCRdb's version contains in-frame clones alone and is incomplete. The sample holds 130,000 to 150,000 clones, around 90% seen once. The receptor was derived from an adult who received the MenACWY meningococcal vaccine as a control. Source: peripheral blood, taken 28 days after the second dose of the MenACWY control vaccine.

DNA of the CDR3: TGTGCCAGCAGCGAAAGACAGGAGGCCGAGCAGTACTTC. Protein product: CASSERQEAEQYF. The chain couples TRBV9 to TRBJ2-7, with D perhaps matching TRBD1 (6 bases). Per germline, CDR1 SGDLS and CDR2 YYNGEE. The CDR3 consists of 13 residues. The V gene lost 3 bases and the J gene lost 6 bases, with 13 bases spanning the gap.